The 28 T cell receptor beta chains below come from one sample, sequenced in a study of blood T cell repertoires in COVID-19. This table comes from immunoSEQ multiplex PCR, and its TCRdb copy is limited to in-frame clones, with some not included. Of 320,000 or so clones in the sample, 88% were seen once. Sequenced sample: PBMCs or T cells enriched from blood (not recorded which). These receptors all come from a man aged 30 to 45 who had recovered from COVID-19.

V gene TRBV7-9 combines with J gene TRBJ1-1; no definite D call. V dropped 3 bases and J dropped 6 bases, with 11 bases sitting between them. Germline assignment: CDR1 SEHNR and CDR2 FQNEAQ (reference sequence). The CDR3 consists of 13 residues. Here the CDR3 DNA reads TGTGCCAGCAGCTTCCCTGGGGAGGCTGAAGCTTTCTTT. Residues: CASSFPGEAEAFF.

This sequence joins TRBV7-9 and TRBJ2-5; 8 positions match TRBD1. Germline assignment: CDR1 SEHNR and CDR2 FQNEAQ (reference sequence). J gave up 5 bases and V 5 bases, and 10 bases lay outside the gene matches. The CDR3 runs to 15 residues. CDR3 in amino acids: CASSKRQGPGETQYF. CDR3 bases: TGTGCCAGCAGCAAACGACAGGGGCCCGGGGAGACCCAGTACTTC.

The chain links TRBV5-1 to TRBJ2-5; 9 bases are shared with TRBD1. Trimming cost V 4 bases and J 1 base; bases outside gene matches: 2. CDR3 size: 14 residues. CDR1 is SGHRS, CDR2 YFSETQ, per germline. The CDR3 protein is CASSAGQGQETQYF. The CDR3 nucleotides are TGCGCCAGCAGCGCGGGACAGGGCCAAGAGACCCAGTACTTC.

The chain links TRBV10-1 to TRBJ2-1, with D tentatively TRBD2 (7 bases). Germline CDR1 and CDR2: WNHNN and SYGVQD (reference sequence). Trimming cost V 2 bases and J 7 bases, with 15 bases left between them. The CDR3 is made up of 15 amino acids. CDR3 sequence: CASSEVGGGENEQFF. The DNA for the CDR3 is TGCGCCAGCAGTGAGGTGGGCGGGGGCGAGAATGAGCAGTTCTTC.

The chain is built from TRBV19 and TRBJ2-4; no firm D call. The CDR3 covers 14 residues. Germline CDR1 is LNHDA and CDR2 is SQIVND (reference sequence). The V end was cut by 7 bases, the J end by 5 bases, with 15 bases between. The CDR3 reads CASIQAGLENIQYF. The CDR3 coding sequence is TGTGCCAGTATTCAGGCAGGTTTGGAAAACATTCAGTACTTC.

The chain combines TRBV6-1 with TRBJ2-7, with TRBD1 identical over 8 bases. CDR3 size: 14 residues. V lost 3 bases, J lost 7 bases, and 8 bases stayed unmatched. CDR1 is MNHNS and CDR2 is SASEGT in the germline V gene. CDR3 loop: CASSDRQGSREQYF. CDR3 in DNA: TGTGCCAGCAGTGACAGACAGGGGAGTCGGGAGCAGTACTTC.

CDR3 protein: CASSSTGGGNQPQHF. CDR3 bases: TGCGCCAGCAGCTCGACAGGGGGCGGCAATCAGCCCCAGCATTTT. J is TRBJ1-5 and V is TRBV5-1; 10 bases map to TRBD1. Germline CDR1 and CDR2: SGHRS and YFSETQ. V was pared by 3 bases and J by 2 bases, with 2 bases of the junction left unmatched. This CDR3 has 15 amino acids. Variable domain in full (rest from reference TRBV5-1 and TRBJ1-5): KAGVTQTPRYLIKTRGQQVTLSCSPISGHRSVSWYQQTPGQGLQFLFEYFSETQRNKGNFPGRFSGRQFSNSRSEMNVSTLELGDSALYLCASSSTGGGNQPQHFGDGTRLSIL.

The chain combines TRBV5-3 with TRBJ1-6, with no clear D. TRBV5-3 is marked as an open reading frame, function uncertain. V lost 3 bases and J lost 0, with 7 bases in between. The CDR3 runs 15 residues. DNA of the CDR3: TGTGCCAGAAGCTCAACGAGCTCCTATAATTCACCCCTCCACTTT. Protein sequence: CARSSTSSYNSPLHF.

This clone appeared a single time. The chain is built from TRBV4-2 and TRBJ2-2; 9 nucleotides match TRBD2. The CDR3 covers 18 residues. J gave up 3 bases and V 0 bases, and 8 bases lay outside the gene matches. Germline loops: CDR1 LGHNA, CDR2 YNFKEQ. This chain's CDR3 is CASSQDLRAGGHTGELFF. The CDR3, as DNA: TGTGCCAGCAGCCAAGATCTTAGAGCGGGGGGACACACCGGGGAGCTGTTTTTT.

The J gene is TRBJ1-2, the V gene TRBV7-9; a possible D gene is TRBD1 (6 bases). CDR1 SEHNR and CDR2 FQNEAQ come from the germline V gene (reference sequence). The CDR3 runs to 12 residues. Trimming shortened V by 2 bases and J by 6 bases, and 7 bases separated the two germline ends. CDR3 sequence reads: CASSLQGHGYTF. For the CDR3, the DNA is TGTGCCAGCAGCTTACAGGGGCATGGCTACACCTTC.

The V and J genes are TRBV11-2 and TRBJ1-2; perhaps TRBD1 as D (6 bases). CDR1 SGHAT and CDR2 FQNNGV come from the germline V gene. Deletions cut 5 bases from V and 6 bases from J, with 16 bases between. The CDR3 runs 14 residues. This CDR3 reads CASSPGQRGHGYTF. DNA for the CDR3: TGTGCCAGCAGCCCCGGACAGAGAGGGCATGGCTACACCTTC. Combining the CDR3 with reference TRBV11-2 and TRBJ1-2 gives the whole variable domain EAGVAQSPRYKIIEKRQSVAFWCNPISGHATLYWYQQILGQGPKLLIQFQNNGVVDDSQLPKDRFSAERLKGVDSTLKIQPAKLEDSAVYLCASSPGQRGHGYTFGSGTRLTVV.

The rearrangement links TRBV6-5 to TRBJ1-6; 7 bases line up with TRBD1. With V trimmed by 0 bases and J by 7 bases, 3 bases remained unmatched. The CDR3 covers 15 residues. Germline V CDR1 and CDR2: MNHEY, SVGAGI. This chain's CDR3 is CASSYSSRGNSPLHF. The DNA for the CDR3 is TGTGCCAGCAGTTACTCGAGCAGGGGGAATTCACCCCTCCACTTT.

The chain recombines TRBV28 with TRBJ1-2; 8 nucleotides line up with TRBD1. Germline V gene data show CDR1 as MDHEN and CDR2 as SYDVKM. This CDR3 spans 13 amino acids. V was pared by 5 bases and J by 8 bases, with 7 bases of the junction left unmatched. CDR3 region: CASSPRTGRGYTF. The CDR3, as DNA: TGTGCCAGCAGTCCAAGGACAGGGAGAGGCTACACCTTC.

The rearrangement links TRBV3-1 (or the pseudogene TRBV3-2) to TRBJ2-7, with 10 bases identical to TRBD1. Per the germline V gene, CDR1 is LGHDT and CDR2 is YNNKEL (reference sequence). There are 14 residues in the CDR3. The trim removed 5 bases at V and 2 bases at J, leaving 3 bases unmatched. DNA of the CDR3: TGTGCCAGCAGCGCCGGGACAGGGGCCTACGAGCAGTACTTC. This translates into CASSAGTGAYEQYF.

In regard to this clone: This sample includes further DNA sequences coding for the same CDR3. This rearrangement joins TRBV9 to TRBJ1-4; TRBD1 aligns across 7 bases. Per germline, CDR1 SGDLS and CDR2 YYNGEE. The CDR3 consists of 15 residues. The V and J ends lost 4 bases and 7 bases, in that order; junction bases with no gene match: 10. This chain's CDR3 is CASSPWTGVGEKLFF. In nucleotides, the CDR3 is TGTGCCAGCAGCCCCTGGACAGGCGTCGGTGAAAAACTGTTTTTT.

The chain joins TRBV7-8 to TRBJ2-1; a possible D gene is TRBD1 (5 bases). Trimming pared 3 bases from V and 1 base from J, leaving 16 bases between. Germline CDR1 reads SGHVS; CDR2 reads FQNEAQ. This CDR3 spans 17 amino acids. The CDR3 bases are TGTGCCAGCAGCTTGGGGCCGAGTTGGGGATCCTACAATGAGCAGTTCTTC. It is translated as CASSLGPSWGSYNEQFF.

V usage is TRBV20-1 and J usage is TRBJ2-5; possible D gene TRBD2, 6 bases. Trimming pared 3 bases from V and 2 bases from J, leaving 13 bases between. The CDR3 sequence is 14 residues long. CDR1 is DFQATT and CDR2 is SNEGSKA in the germline V gene (reference sequence). The CDR3 DNA reads TGCAGTGCTAGTCGGGGGAGTGAACAAGAGACCCAGTACTTC. Amino acid sequence: CSASRGSEQETQYF.

J is TRBJ2-7 and V is TRBV5-8, with D perhaps matching TRBD2 (5 bases). CDR3 length: 13 amino acids. Looked up from germline, CDR1 is SGHTS and CDR2 is YDEGEE. V was pared by 5 bases and J by 2 bases, with 11 bases between. CDR3 amino acids: CASRRARTYEQYF. Written as DNA, the CDR3 is TGTGCCAGCAGGCGGGCTCGAACCTACGAGCAGTACTTC.

This chain joins TRBV5-1 and TRBJ2-2; D is undetermined. The CDR3 has 13 residues. V was shortened by 0 bases and J by 6 bases, with 6 bases between the two germline ends. Germline values: CDR1 SGHRS, CDR2 YFSETQ. The CDR3 DNA follows: TGCGCCAGCAGCTTGGTATCCGCCGGGGAGCTGTTTTTT. It encodes CASSLVSAGELFF.

This sequence joins TRBV30 and TRBJ1-6, with TRBD1 matching over 7 bases. Trimming took 0 bases from V and 9 from J; bases not matched to a gene: 5. This CDR3 region has 14 residues. Germline assignment: CDR1 GTSNPN and CDR2 SVGIG (reference sequence). The CDR3 reads CAWSVGDSFSPLHF. As DNA, the CDR3 is TGTGCCTGGAGTGTGGGGGACAGTTTTTCACCCCTCCACTTT.

This chain links TRBV5-1 with TRBJ2-7, with 9 bases matching TRBD1. V dropped 8 bases and J dropped 3; count of bases not matched to a gene: 12. The CDR3 runs 15 residues. The germline CDR1 and CDR2 sequences are SGHRS and YFSETQ. As DNA, the CDR3 is TGCGCCAGTAAACCGGGACAGGGAACGTACTACGAGCAGTACTTC. Residues: CASKPGQGTYYEQYF.

The chain employs TRBV7-2 and TRBJ1-2; perhaps TRBD1 as D (5 bases). This CDR3 spans 15 amino acids. Trimming removed 1 base at V and 7 bases at J, with 16 bases between. Germline CDR1 reads SGHTA; CDR2 reads FQGNSA. The CDR3 spells CASSLGWGGRGGYTF. The CDR3 bases are TGTGCCAGCAGCTTAGGTTGGGGCGGAAGAGGTGGCTACACCTTC.

The CDR3 nucleotides read TGTGCCAGCAGTACGGGACAGGGTGGTTATGAGCAGTTCTTC. This sequence encodes CASSTGQGGYEQFF. The chain carries TRBV14 and TRBJ2-1, with 9 bases identical to TRBD1. After removal of 6 bases from V and 8 bases from J, the junction contained 8 bases not matched to a gene. Germline V gene data show CDR1 as SGHDN and CDR2 as FVKESK. This CDR3 spans 14 amino acids.

J is TRBJ1-3 and V is TRBV7-2; 10 positions agree with TRBD1. The CDR3 totals 14 residues. Germline V gene data show CDR1 as SGHTA and CDR2 as FQGNSA. J was trimmed by 9 bases and V by 5 bases; bases with no gene match: 7. This CDR3 reads CASSTGTGEVTIYF. The CDR3 DNA reads as TGTGCCAGCAGCACCGGGACAGGGGAGGTCACCATATATTTT.

The J gene is TRBJ2-7, the V gene TRBV3-1 (or the pseudogene TRBV3-2); 12 nucleotides match TRBD2. This CDR3 contains 15 residues. Trimming at V came to 3 bases and at J to 3 bases, leaving 3 bases not matched to a gene. The germline gives CDR1 LGHDT, CDR2 YNNKEL (reference sequence). The CDR3 reads CASSQVGLAGYEQYF. CDR3 DNA: TGTGCCAGCAGCCAGGTGGGACTAGCGGGCTACGAGCAGTACTTC.

V usage is TRBV27 and J usage is TRBJ2-5; tentatively, D is TRBD2 (7 bases). Trimming shortened V by 5 bases and J by 7 bases, and 29 bases separated the two germline ends. Germline V gives CDR1 MNHEY, CDR2 SMNVEV (reference sequence). The CDR3 totals 18 residues. The CDR3 region is CASSPLAPLADHRVTQYF. The CDR3 DNA sequence: TGTGCCAGCAGTCCGTTAGCCCCCCTAGCGGACCACAGGGTGACCCAGTACTTC.

The chain uses TRBV28 and TRBJ1-4, with D maybe TRBD1 (6 bases). V lost 6 bases, J lost 5 bases, and 13 bases lay in between. Germline CDR1 reads MDHEN; CDR2 reads SYDVKM. CDR3 length: 14 residues. The CDR3 DNA follows: TGTGCCAGCAGACCTGGACAGCGGAATGAAAAACTGTTTTTT. Its translation: CASRPGQRNEKLFF.

This sequence joins TRBV7-9 and TRBJ1-3; maybe TRBD1 (6 bases). CDR1 and CDR2 from the germline V gene are SEHNR and FQNEAQ (reference sequence). The CDR3 runs 16 residues. The V end was cut by 5 bases, the J end by 0 bases, with 14 bases between. CDR3 sequence (DNA): TGTGCCAGCAGCCTTAGGACAGCTATCTCTGGAAACACCATATATTTT. Translated: CASSLRTAISGNTIYF. The whole variable domain, remainder taken from reference TRBV7-9 and TRBJ1-3, is DTGVSQNPRHKITKRGQNVTFRCDPISEHNRLYWYRQTLGQGPEFLTYFQNEAQLEKSRLLSDRFSAERPKGSFSTLEIQRTEQGDSAMYLCASSLRTAISGNTIYFGEGSWLTVV.